What follows are 18 T cell receptor beta chains derived from one specimen sequenced in a study of cytomegalovirus exposure and HLA in healthy donors. Profiling relied on immunoSEQ multiplex PCR, and the TCRdb table lists in-frame clones only, not all of them. The repertoire consists of a few hundred thousand clones, with approximately 90% occurring once and the leading ten covering 1% to 1.2%. Specimen: PBMCs. All receptors come from a woman aged 18-29 years in good health and CMV-seronegative.

This chain links TRBV6-4 with TRBJ2-3; 7 bases fit TRBD2. J was trimmed by 4 bases and V by 4 bases; bases with no gene match: 8. Germline V gene sequence: CDR1 MRHNA, CDR2 SNTAGT. The CDR3 covers 15 residues. CDR3 protein: CASSVGIAGSDTQYF. The DNA of the CDR3 is TGTGCCAGCAGTGTGGGAATAGCGGGTTCAGATACGCAGTATTTT.

The J gene is TRBJ2-3, the V gene TRBV9; TRBD2 is a possible D gene (6 bases). Trimming stripped 2 bases from V and 4 bases from J, with 14 bases between. The CDR3 consists of 15 residues. Per the germline V gene, CDR1 is SGDLS and CDR2 is YYNGEE. CDR3 protein: CASSVSGAVADTQYF. The CDR3 nucleotides are TGTGCCAGCAGCGTGTCGGGAGCGGTAGCAGATACGCAGTATTTT. Supplemented by reference TRBV9 and TRBJ2-3, the full variable domain reads DSGVTQTPKHLITATGQRVTLRCSPRSGDLSVYWYQQSLDQGLQFLIQYYNGEERAKGNILERFSAQQFPDLHSELNLSSLELGDSALYFCASSVSGAVADTQYFGPGTRLTVL.

The chain recombines TRBV19 with TRBJ2-1; 14 bases are shared with TRBD2. CDR1 and CDR2 (germline): LNHDA, SQIVND (reference sequence). The V segment lost 10 bases and the J segment 0 bases; nucleotides outside the gene matches: 8. This CDR3 spans 17 amino acids. The CDR3 loop reads CATSGLAGVSSYNEQFF. In DNA, the CDR3 is TGTGCCACCTCGGGACTAGCGGGAGTAAGCTCCTACAATGAGCAGTTCTTC.

Turning to this clone: This CDR3 is also generated by other DNA sequences in the sample. The rearrangement joins TRBV27 to TRBJ2-3, with 9 bases identical to TRBD2. This CDR3 is built from 14 residues. Germline CDR1 reads MNHEY; CDR2 reads SMNVEV (reference sequence). Trimming at V came to 6 bases and at J to 3 bases, leaving 4 bases not matched to a gene. The CDR3 sequence is CASSSGLATDTQYF. In DNA form, the CDR3 reads TGTGCCAGCAGCTCTGGACTAGCGACAGATACGCAGTATTTT.

CDR3 protein: CASSSAGLGRYEQYF. The CDR3, as DNA: TGTGCCAGCAGTTCTGCAGGGTTAGGCCGCTACGAGCAGTACTTC. The chain joins TRBV27 to TRBJ2-7; D may be TRBD1 (5 bases). This CDR3 comprises 15 residues. Germline V gene data show CDR1 as MNHEY and CDR2 as SMNVEV (reference sequence). V was cut by 4 bases and J by 3 bases, with 16 bases left in between.

The gene calls are TRBV11-3 and TRBJ2-4, with TRBD1 identical over 8 bases. Trimming removed 5 bases from V and 7 bases from J; junction bases left unmatched: 4. CDR3 size: 13 residues. CDR1 and CDR2 from the germline V gene are SGHNT and YENEEA. For the CDR3, the DNA is TGTGCCAGCAGCCTGGACAGGGCCAACATTCAGTACTTC. Residues: CASSLDRANIQYF.

V and J are TRBV6-1 and TRBJ2-1, with D perhaps TRBD2 (6 bases). The CDR3 has 14 amino acids. Germline V lookup: CDR1 MNHNS, CDR2 SASEGT. V was shortened by 0 bases and J by 4 bases, with 7 bases between the two germline ends. The DNA of the CDR3 is TGTGCCAGCAGTGAAGCTGGGAGGTACAATGAGCAGTTCTTC. Protein product: CASSEAGRYNEQFF.

CDR3 sequence reads: CASSVGTSGIGGIYEQYF. DNA for the CDR3: TGTGCCAGCAGCGTAGGGACTAGCGGGATTGGGGGAATTTACGAGCAGTACTTC. The rearrangement uses TRBV9 and TRBJ2-7, with 12 bases that match TRBD2. This CDR3 has 18 amino acids. J lost 4 bases, V lost 0 bases, and 11 bases had no gene match. From germline, CDR1 is SGDLS and CDR2 YYNGEE.

The CDR3 region is CAISSVESWADGYTF. CDR3 sequence (DNA): TGTGCCATCAGTTCAGTGGAAAGCTGGGCTGACGGCTACACCTTC. The chain carries TRBV10-3 and TRBJ1-2, with no clear D. The germline CDR1 and CDR2 sequences are ENHRY and SYGVKD. The CDR3 consists of 15 residues. V shed 5 bases and J shed 8 bases, with 21 bases lying between them.

This chain joins TRBV2 and TRBJ1-1, with D uncertain. CDR3 length: 13 residues. From germline, CDR1 is SNHLY and CDR2 FYNNEI. V lost 4 bases and J 2 bases, leaving 8 bases between the germline ends. The CDR3 DNA reads TGTGCCAGCAGTGTTCTCTCTAACACTGAAGCTTTCTTT. It encodes CASSVLSNTEAFF.

This sequence joins TRBV27 and TRBJ1-2; D is unresolved. This CDR3 contains 16 residues. Germline V CDR1 and CDR2: MNHEY, SMNVEV (reference sequence). Trimming took off 6 bases at V and 4 bases at J, with 21 bases between the two ends. The CDR3 region has the DNA TGTGCCAGCAGACCAACCCCGGAGCGACCAACCTATGGCTACACCTTC. It codes for CASRPTPERPTYGYTF.

The CDR3 DNA reads TGTGCCAGCTCACACTTTTGGGGGCTGGCGCCAAAATCCTACAATGAGCAGTTCTTC. Encoded protein: CASSHFWGLAPKSYNEQFF. The chain carries TRBV18 and TRBJ2-1, with D possibly being TRBD1 (6 bases). There are 19 residues in the CDR3. Germline CDR1 and CDR2: KGHSH and LQKENI. The V and J ends lost 4 bases and 1 base respectively, with 23 bases between them. The full variable domain, with the rest looked up from reference TRBV18 and TRBJ2-1, is NAGVMQNPRHLVRRRGQEARLRCSPMKGHSHVYWYRQLPEEGLKFMVYLQKENIIDESGMPKERFSAEFPKEGPSILRIQQVVRGDSAAYFCASSHFWGLAPKSYNEQFFGPGTRLTVL.

The V call is TRBV11-2, the J call TRBJ1-1, with TRBD1 as a possible D gene (5 bases). The V end lost 7 bases, the J end lost 2 bases, and 17 bases lay between the germline ends. The CDR3 runs to 15 residues. Germline V gives CDR1 SGHAT, CDR2 FQNNGV. The CDR3 spells CASNRAQGINTEAFF. CDR3 bases: TGTGCCAGCAACCGAGCCCAGGGAATTAACACTGAAGCTTTCTTT. Variable domain in full (rest from reference TRBV11-2 and TRBJ1-1): EAGVAQSPRYKIIEKRQSVAFWCNPISGHATLYWYQQILGQGPKLLIQFQNNGVVDDSQLPKDRFSAERLKGVDSTLKIQPAKLEDSAVYLCASNRAQGINTEAFFGQGTRLTVV.

This chain joins TRBV6-1 and TRBJ2-1; 10 nucleotides align to TRBD2. The CDR3 has 18 amino acids. After removal of 0 bases from V and 7 bases from J, the junction contained 12 bases not matched to a gene. CDR1 MNHNS and CDR2 SASEGT come from the germline V gene. The CDR3 sequence: CASSEAIPPGLARNEQFF. Here the CDR3 DNA reads TGTGCCAGCAGTGAAGCGATACCCCCGGGACTAGCGAGAAATGAGCAGTTCTTC.

The chain is built from TRBV6-1 and TRBJ2-5; a possible D gene is TRBD2 (5 bases). Germline-derived CDR1 and CDR2 are MNHNS and SASEGT. Trimming took 6 bases from V and 4 from J, leaving 12 bases between them. The CDR3 totals 13 residues. CDR3 in amino acids: CASSKRGRETQYF. CDR3 nucleotides: TGTGCCAGCAGCAAAAGAGGGCGAGAGACCCAGTACTTC.

This clone was found a few times. This chain connects TRBV11-2 to TRBJ2-7, with 8 bases that match TRBD2. Trimming removed 5 bases from V and 0 bases from J; junction bases left unmatched: 9. In germline, CDR1 is SGHAT, CDR2 FQNNGV. This CDR3 region has 16 residues. CDR3 sequence: CASSPAGGGDSYEQYF. The CDR3 nucleotides read TGTGCCAGCAGCCCCGCGGGGGGTGGGGACTCCTACGAGCAGTACTTC.

The chain combines TRBV6-1 with TRBJ1-1; a possible D gene is TRBD1 (5 bases). The V gene lost 3 bases and the J gene lost 3 bases, with 17 bases spanning the gap. Germline-derived CDR1 and CDR2 are MNHNS and SASEGT. CDR3 length: 16 residues. CDR3 protein: CASSEDDGGGDTEAFF. Written as DNA, the CDR3 is TGTGCCAGCAGTGAGGATGATGGGGGAGGAGACACTGAAGCTTTCTTT.

The V and J genes are TRBV6-6 and TRBJ2-7, with D maybe TRBD1 (5 bases). Germline V CDR1 and CDR2: MNHNY, SVGAGI (reference sequence). V lost 2 bases and J 4 bases, leaving 9 bases between the germline ends. The length of the CDR3 is 13 residues. The CDR3: CASSYQGYYEQYF. The CDR3 DNA sequence: TGTGCCAGCAGTTACCAGGGTTATTACGAGCAGTACTTC.